Below, one T cell receptor (beta chain) is given with its context. This record comes from a study of blood T cell repertoires in COVID-19. Germline CDR1 SGHRS, CDR2 YFSETQ. The length of the CDR3 is 15 residues. V gave up 4 bases and J gave up 1 base; unmatched junction bases: 4. Libraries were prepared by immunoSEQ multiplex PCR; TCRdb keeps only in-frame clonotypes and omits some of them. Of nearly 200,000 clones in the sample, over 75% are singletons; the top ten hold roughly 6%. The chain is built from TRBV5-1 and TRBJ1-5; 8 nucleotides align to TRBD1. The receptor was derived from a woman aged 40 to 49 who had recovered from COVID-19. Material for sequencing was peripheral blood. The CDR3 loop is CASSPDRGSNQPQHF. The DNA of the CDR3 is TGCGCCAGCAGCCCCGACAGGGGAAGCAATCAGCCCCAGCATTTT.